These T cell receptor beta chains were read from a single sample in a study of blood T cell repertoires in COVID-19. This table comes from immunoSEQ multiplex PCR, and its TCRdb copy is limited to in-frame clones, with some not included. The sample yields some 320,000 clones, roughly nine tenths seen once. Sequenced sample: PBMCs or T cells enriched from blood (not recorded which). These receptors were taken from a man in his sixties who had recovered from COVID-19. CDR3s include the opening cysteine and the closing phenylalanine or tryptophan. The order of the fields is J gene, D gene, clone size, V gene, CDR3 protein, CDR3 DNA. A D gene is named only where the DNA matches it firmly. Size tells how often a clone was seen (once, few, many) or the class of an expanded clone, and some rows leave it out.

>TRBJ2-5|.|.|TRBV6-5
CASRPSLGVETQYF
TGTGCCAGCAGACCGTCTCTAGGGGTTGAGACCCAGTACTTC
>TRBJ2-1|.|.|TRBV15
CATSRDRGSSYNEQFF
TGTGCCACCAGCAGAGACCGGGGGAGCTCCTACAATGAGCAGTTCTTC
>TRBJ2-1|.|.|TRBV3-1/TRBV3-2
CASSQVGGAYNEQFF
TGTGCCAGCAGCCAAGTCGGCGGAGCTTACAATGAGCAGTTCTTC
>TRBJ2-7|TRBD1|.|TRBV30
CAWATGTGGEQYF
TGTGCCTGGGCCACCGGGACAGGGGGCGAGCAGTACTTC
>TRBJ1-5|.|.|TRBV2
CASMRDSNQPQHF
TGTGCCAGCATGCGGGATAGCAATCAGCCCCAGCATTTT
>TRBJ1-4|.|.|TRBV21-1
CASSSGTGCRNEKLFF
TGTGCCAGCAGCAGCGGGACAGGGTGTCGGAATGAAAAACTGTTTTTT
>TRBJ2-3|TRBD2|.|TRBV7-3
CASSTHHPSGRGVVTDTQYF
TGTGCCAGCAGCACCCACCATCCTTCAGGGCGGGGGGTCGTCACAGATACGCAGTATTTT
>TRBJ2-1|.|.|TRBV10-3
CAISEVGGGRLNEQFF
TGTGCCATCAGTGAAGTTGGCGGGGGCCGCCTCAATGAGCAGTTCTTC
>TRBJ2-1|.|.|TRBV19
CASVGRGAGDNEQFF
TGTGCCAGCGTAGGTCGGGGGGCAGGGGATAATGAGCAGTTCTTC
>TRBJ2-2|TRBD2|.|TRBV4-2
CASSQLAGGSGELFF
TGTGCCAGCAGCCAACTAGCGGGAGGTTCCGGGGAGCTGTTTTTT
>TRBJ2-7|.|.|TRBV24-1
CATSDLGPMQGRSYEQYF
TGTGCCACCAGTGATTTGGGTCCGATGCAGGGTCGGAGCTACGAGCAGTACTTC
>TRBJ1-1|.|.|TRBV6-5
CASSYSVRVVAFF
TGTGCCAGCAGTTACTCTGTCAGGGTGGTTGCTTTCTTT
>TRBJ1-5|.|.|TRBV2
CASQNGVAQPQHF
TGTGCCAGCCAGAACGGGGTCGCTCAGCCCCAGCATTTT
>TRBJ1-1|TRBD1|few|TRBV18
CASSPGQVAEAFF
TGTGCCAGCTCACCAGGACAGGTGGCTGAAGCTTTCTTT
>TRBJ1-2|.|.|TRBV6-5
CASSYSMGRGYGYTF
TGTGCCAGCAGTTACTCGATGGGGCGCGGCTATGGCTACACCTTC